The 21 T cell receptor beta chains in this list originate from one sample, sequenced in a study of early T cells in non-severe SARS-CoV-2 infection. MiXCR was run by TCRdb on the 5' RACE reads, yielding one entry per CDR3 protein. The data show 50,000 to 60,000 distinct CDR3 sequences, approximately 6.2% seen once. The sequencing input was whole blood. The receptors here all came from an adult who was a healthcare worker with PCR-confirmed SARS-CoV-2 infection or an uninfected control (not recorded which).

This clonotype was detected many times. This chain joins TRBV12-3 or TRBV12-4 and TRBJ1-1; the D gene is possibly TRBD1 (5 bases). With 3 bases removed from V and 0 bases from J, the gap between germline ends came to 8 bases. This CDR3 comprises 14 residues. The CDR3 coding sequence is TGTGCCAGCAGTTTTCCCAGGGTGAACACTGAAGCTTTCTTT. Protein product: CASSFPRVNTEAFF.

This clonotype was counted many times. The gene calls are TRBV20-1 and TRBJ1-5; 7 positions match TRBD1. V was pared by 3 bases and J by 6 bases, with 8 bases of the junction left unmatched. This CDR3 spans 14 amino acids. The germline V gene has CDR1 DFQATT and CDR2 SNEGSKA (reference sequence). The CDR3 DNA sequence: TGCAGTGCTAGCAATCGACAGGGCCTTCAGCCCCAGCATTTT. As protein: CSASNRQGLQPQHF.

DNA for the CDR3: TGTGCCAGCAGCTTAGGCCCGGGACAGTGGTCGTACGAGCAGTACTTC. This gives the protein CASSLGPGQWSYEQYF. J is TRBJ2-7 and V is TRBV7-2; 7 nucleotides match TRBD1. Germline loops: CDR1 SGHTA, CDR2 FQGNSA. V shed 1 base and J 4 bases; nucleotides not matched to a gene: 10. The CDR3 length is 16 residues.

The V call is TRBV24-1, the J call TRBJ1-2; weak D call: TRBD1 (6 bases). Germline values: CDR1 KGHDR, CDR2 SFDVKD. Deletions cut 3 bases from V and 6 bases from J, with 16 bases between. The CDR3 spans 15 residues. CDR3 sequence: CATSDRPDSRDGYTF. The DNA of the CDR3 is TGTGCCACCAGTGATCGACCGGACAGCCGGGATGGCTACACCTTC.

J is TRBJ2-2 and V is TRBV11-2, with D perhaps matching TRBD1 (6 bases). This CDR3 has 14 amino acids. Trimming shortened V by 8 bases and J by 1 base, and 11 bases separated the two germline ends. From germline, CDR1 is SGHAT and CDR2 FQNNGV. In DNA form, the CDR3 reads TGTGCCAGCCGACGGACAGTGAACACCGGGGAGCTGTTTTTT. It codes for CASRRTVNTGELFF.

This clonotype was found many times. The chain combines TRBV5-1 with TRBJ2-7; D may match TRBD1 or TRBD2 (5 bases each). Germline V CDR1 and CDR2: SGHRS, YFSETQ. The CDR3 spans 13 residues. V was clipped by 4 bases and J by 4 bases, with 12 bases between them. The CDR3 DNA reads TGCGCCAGCAGCCGGGGCAGAGGATACGAGCAGTACTTC. This codes for CASSRGRGYEQYF. The whole variable domain, filled in from reference TRBV5-1 and TRBJ2-7, reads KAGVTQTPRYLIKTRGQQVTLSCSPISGHRSVSWYQQTPGQGLQFLFEYFSETQRNKGNFPGRFSGRQFSNSRSEMNVSTLELGDSALYLCASSRGRGYEQYFGPGTRLTVT.

This clonotype was picked up many times. This chain links TRBV6-5 with TRBJ2-1, with 9 bases lining up with TRBD2. Looked up from germline, CDR1 is MNHEY and CDR2 is SVGAGI. With 1 base clipped from V and 0 bases from J, the junction kept 4 bases outside the gene matches. This CDR3 contains 17 residues. The CDR3 coding sequence is TGTGCCAGCAGTTACTACCTAGCGGGGACCTCCTACAATGAGCAGTTCTTC. As protein: CASSYYLAGTSYNEQFF.

This clonotype was counted only a few times. The chain joins TRBV28 to TRBJ1-2, with D possibly matching TRBD1 (5 bases). The CDR3 sequence is 15 residues long. Germline V gene lookup returns CDR1 MDHEN and CDR2 SYDVKM. The V and J ends lost 6 bases and 0 bases respectively, with 14 bases between them. Here the CDR3 DNA reads TGTGCCAGCAGACCCCCAGGACAACCTAACTATGGCTACACCTTC. Amino acid sequence: CASRPPGQPNYGYTF.

This clonotype appeared a few times. This chain links TRBV2 with TRBJ1-5; D not resolved. Germline V gives CDR1 SNHLY, CDR2 FYNNEI. This CDR3 comprises 15 residues. V lost 8 bases to trimming and J lost 2 bases, with 16 bases between them. The CDR3 here is CASRWSEMGNQPQHF. CDR3 coding DNA: TGTGCCAGCCGTTGGAGCGAGATGGGCAATCAGCCCCAGCATTTT.

This clonotype was detected many times. This chain connects TRBV7-2 to TRBJ2-3, with D uncertain. Germline loops: CDR1 SGHTA, CDR2 FQGNSA. The CDR3 extends over 12 amino acids. V dropped 7 bases and J dropped 4 bases, with 9 bases sitting between them. The CDR3 loop reads CASTPRPDTQYF. CDR3 sequence (DNA): TGTGCCAGCACCCCCCGACCAGATACGCAGTATTTT.

In its sample, this clonotype was seen a few times. J is TRBJ2-7 and V is TRBV20-1; 8 bases agree with TRBD1. With V trimmed by 4 bases and J by 1 base, 6 bases remained unmatched. This CDR3 is 14 amino acids long. The germline V gene encodes CDR1 DFQATT and CDR2 SNEGSKA (reference sequence). CDR3 protein: CSATGQGDSYEQYF. DNA for the CDR3: TGCAGTGCTACAGGACAGGGTGATTCCTACGAGCAGTACTTC.

This clonotype was seen only a few times. This rearrangement joins TRBV20-1 to TRBJ2-7; 7 bases fit TRBD1. The germline gives CDR1 DFQATT, CDR2 SNEGSKA (reference sequence). This CDR3 has 14 residues. Trimming cost V 6 bases and J 3 bases; bases outside gene matches: 11. The CDR3: CSALGQDFIYEQYF. In nucleotides, the CDR3 is TGCAGTGCCCTCGGACAGGATTTCATCTACGAGCAGTACTTC.

This clonotype has a count of ten or more. The rearrangement links TRBV29-1 to TRBJ2-1, with a weak D call TRBD1 (7 bases). The CDR3 extends over 11 amino acids. V lost 7 bases, J lost 10 bases, and 14 bases lay in between. Germline assignment: CDR1 SQVTM and CDR2 ANQGSEA. CDR3 loop: CSAGGQLEQFF. CDR3 bases: TGCAGCGCCGGGGGACAGCTCGAGCAGTTCTTC.

A few counts support this clonotype. This chain uses TRBV9 with TRBJ2-1; 11 nucleotides align to TRBD2. Trimming removed 4 bases from V and 4 bases from J; junction bases left unmatched: 13. The CDR3 has 18 amino acids. Looked up from germline, CDR1 is SGDLS and CDR2 is YYNGEE. The CDR3 spells CASSTSGGASGGYNEQFF. The DNA for the CDR3 is TGTGCCAGCAGCACCTCAGGAGGGGCTAGCGGGGGGTACAATGAGCAGTTCTTC.

The chain carries TRBV6-2 or TRBV6-3 and TRBJ2-3, with D perhaps TRBD1 or TRBD2 (5 bases each). The length of the CDR3 is 14 residues. V was shortened by 4 bases and J by 6 bases, with 14 bases between the two germline ends. Per the germline V gene, CDR1 is MNHEY and CDR2 is SVGEGT. The CDR3 nucleotides read TGTGCCAGCAGTTTGGGGACGGGGCGGGATACGCAGTATTTT. Its protein product is CASSLGTGRDTQYF.

This clonotype was picked up a small number of times. The genes are TRBV6-6 and TRBJ2-7; D remains unclear. CDR3 length: 13 amino acids. The germline V and J ends were trimmed by 3 bases and 2 bases, with 8 bases remaining between them. CDR1 is MNHNY, CDR2 SVGAGI, per germline (reference sequence). CDR3 sequence (DNA): TGTGCCAGCAGTTATGTTGGGACCTACGAGCAGTACTTC. Translated: CASSYVGTYEQYF.

Many counts were recorded for this clonotype. The chain combines TRBV7-2 with TRBJ1-1; 12 bases match TRBD1. The CDR3 sequence is 15 residues long. V shed 5 bases, J shed 6 bases, and the junction held 7 bases outside the gene matches. Germline V gives CDR1 SGHTA, CDR2 FQGNSA. The DNA for the CDR3 is TGTGCCAGCAGCATTACCGGGACAGGGGGCTCTGAAGCTTTCTTT. Protein sequence: CASSITGTGGSEAFF.

This clonotype showed up just a few times. This chain links TRBV11-1 with TRBJ2-4, with 11 positions matching TRBD2. CDR3 length equals 20 residues. V was clipped by 2 bases and J by 3 bases; unmatched bases: 15. The germline CDR1 and CDR2 sequences are SGHAT and FQDESV (reference sequence). This CDR3 is CASSLLGLAGGKPNKNIQYF. The CDR3 DNA reads TGTGCCAGCAGCTTATTGGGCCTAGCGGGGGGAAAGCCTAACAAAAACATTCAGTACTTC.

The chain combines TRBV5-1 with TRBJ1-6; D might be TRBD1 (5 bases). CDR1 is SGHRS and CDR2 is YFSETQ in the germline V gene. The CDR3 runs to 15 residues. Trimming took 3 bases from V and 5 from J, leaving 12 bases between them. The CDR3 coding sequence is TGCGCCAGCAGCTATGGGACGGCACATAATTCACCCCTCCACTTT. Residues: CASSYGTAHNSPLHF.

This clonotype was seen repeatedly, ten times or more. The rearrangement joins TRBV6-4 to TRBJ2-1, with 8 bases fitting TRBD2. Germline loops: CDR1 MRHNA, CDR2 SNTAGT. This CDR3 is 16 amino acids long. V lost 3 bases to trimming and J lost 1 base; unmatched junction nucleotides: 5. CDR3 residues: CASSEDAGGSYNEQFF. The CDR3 nucleotides are TGTGCCAGCAGTGAAGACGCGGGGGGTTCCTACAATGAGCAGTTCTTC.

There are a few counts of this clonotype. This chain connects TRBV20-1 to TRBJ1-1; possibly TRBD1 for D (6 bases). Germline loops: CDR1 DFQATT, CDR2 SNEGSKA (reference sequence). This CDR3 contains 14 residues. This CDR3 is CSITGKLTNTEAFF. The CDR3 nucleotides are TGCAGCATAACAGGGAAACTAACCAACACTGAAGCTTTCTTT.